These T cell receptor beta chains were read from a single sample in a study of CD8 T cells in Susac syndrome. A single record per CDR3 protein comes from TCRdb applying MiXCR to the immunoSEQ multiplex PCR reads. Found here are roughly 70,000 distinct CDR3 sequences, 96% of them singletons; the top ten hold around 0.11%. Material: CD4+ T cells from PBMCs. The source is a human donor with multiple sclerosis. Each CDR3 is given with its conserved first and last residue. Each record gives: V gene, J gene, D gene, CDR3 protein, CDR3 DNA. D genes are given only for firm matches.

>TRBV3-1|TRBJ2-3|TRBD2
CASSQGASGGYTQYF
TGTGCCAGCAGCCAAGGGGCAAGCGGGGGATATACGCAGTATTTT
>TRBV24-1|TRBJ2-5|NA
CATSDAREETQYF
TGTGCCACCAGTGATGCCAGGGAAGAGACCCAGTACTTC
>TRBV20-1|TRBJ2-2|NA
CSAPRAVGTGELFF
TGCAGTGCTCCCCGGGCGGTTGGCACCGGGGAGCTGTTTTTT
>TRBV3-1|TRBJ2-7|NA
CASSQVQGRWYF
TGTGCCAGCAGCCAAGTGCAGGGCCGTTGGTACTTC
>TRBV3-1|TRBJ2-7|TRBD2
CASSQIAGVEQYF
TGTGCCAGCAGCCAAATAGCGGGGGTTGAGCAGTACTTC
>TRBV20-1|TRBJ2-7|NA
CSARDRGARYEQYF
TGCAGTGCTAGAGATAGAGGGGCTAGGTACGAGCAGTACTTC
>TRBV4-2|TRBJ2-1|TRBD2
CASSQEPPGRGGRNEQFF
TGTGCCAGCAGCCAAGAGCCTCCGGGGCGGGGGGGAAGGAATGAGCAGTTCTTC
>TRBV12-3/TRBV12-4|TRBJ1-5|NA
CASSFEQTAGQPQHF
TGTGCCAGCAGTTTTGAACAGACGGCGGGGCAGCCCCAGCATTTT
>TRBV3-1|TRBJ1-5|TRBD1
CASSPGQGHQPQHF
TGTGCCAGCAGCCCGGGACAGGGGCATCAGCCCCAGCATTTT
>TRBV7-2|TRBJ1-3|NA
CASSLSGNSGNTIYF
TGTGCCAGCAGCCTCTCAGGGAACTCTGGAAACACCATATATTTT
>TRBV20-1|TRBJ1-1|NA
CSARYGGEAFF
TGCAGTGCTAGATATGGAGGTGAAGCTTTCTTT
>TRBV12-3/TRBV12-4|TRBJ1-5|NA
CASSWRSQPQHF
TGTGCCAGCAGCTGGAGAAGTCAGCCCCAGCATTTT
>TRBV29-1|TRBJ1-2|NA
CSVQGSPTGFSYGYTF
TGCAGCGTTCAGGGTTCACCAACAGGGTTCTCCTATGGCTACACCTTC
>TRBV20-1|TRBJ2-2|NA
CSARRSENTGELFF
TGCAGTGCTAGAAGGTCGGAAAACACCGGGGAGCTGTTTTTT
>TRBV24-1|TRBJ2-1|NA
CATLIRDRGNEQFF
TGTGCCACCCTGATAAGGGACCGGGGCAATGAGCAGTTCTTC
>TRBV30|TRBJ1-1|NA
CAWSRTPEENTEAFF
TGTGCCTGGAGCCGTACCCCAGAAGAGAACACTGAAGCTTTCTTT
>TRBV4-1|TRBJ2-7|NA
CASSQEGRWNEQYF
TGCGCCAGCAGCCAAGAGGGTCGTTGGAACGAGCAGTACTTC
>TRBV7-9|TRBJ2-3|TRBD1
CASSPPAGQGTDTQYF
TGTGCCAGCAGCCCACCTGCGGGACAGGGGACAGATACGCAGTATTTT
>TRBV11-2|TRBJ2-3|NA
CASSLRPAPGTDTQYF
TGTGCCAGCAGCTTAAGGCCGGCCCCGGGCACAGATACGCAGTATTTT
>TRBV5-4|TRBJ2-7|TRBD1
CASSFRDSVYEQYF
TGTGCCAGCAGCTTCCGGGACAGCGTCTACGAGCAGTACTTC
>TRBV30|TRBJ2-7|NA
CAWSGGRELYEQYF
TGTGCCTGGAGTGGTGGTCGGGAACTCTACGAGCAGTACTTC
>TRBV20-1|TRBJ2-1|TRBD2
CSAFPSSGAYNEQFF
TGCAGTGCTTTTCCTTCTAGCGGGGCCTACAATGAGCAGTTCTTC
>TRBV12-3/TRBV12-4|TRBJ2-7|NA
CASSRGPEYEQYF
TGTGCCAGCAGTCGGGGACCGGAATACGAGCAGTACTTC
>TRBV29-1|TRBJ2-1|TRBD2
CSVGVAGGYNEQFF
TGCAGCGTTGGGGTAGCGGGGGGCTACAATGAGCAGTTCTTC
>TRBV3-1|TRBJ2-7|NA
CASSHLSYEQYF
TGTGCCAGCAGCCACCTCTCCTACGAGCAGTACTTC
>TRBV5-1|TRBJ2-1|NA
CASSLGPGSRNEQFF
TGCGCCAGCAGCTTGGGTCCCGGTTCGCGGAATGAGCAGTTCTTC
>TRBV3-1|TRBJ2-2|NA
CASSPPLGGKTGELFF
TGTGCCAGCAGCCCCCCTTTAGGGGGGAAGACCGGGGAGCTGTTTTTT
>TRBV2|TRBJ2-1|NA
CASSLGLSGDEQFF
TGTGCCAGCAGTTTGGGCCTTTCCGGGGATGAGCAGTTCTTC
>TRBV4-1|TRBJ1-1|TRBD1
CASSQYRGQGTEAFF
TGCGCCAGCAGCCAATACAGGGGGCAGGGCACTGAAGCTTTCTTT
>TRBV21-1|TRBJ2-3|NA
CASLPAGECADTQYF
TGTGCCAGCCTACCAGCGGGGGAGTGTGCAGATACGCAGTATTTT
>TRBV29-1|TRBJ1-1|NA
CSVVKPMNTEAFF
TGCAGCGTTGTCAAACCGATGAACACTGAAGCTTTCTTT
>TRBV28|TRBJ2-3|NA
CASSPFSDTQYF
TGTGCCAGCAGTCCTTTCTCAGATACGCAGTATTTT
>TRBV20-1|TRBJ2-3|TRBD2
CSAIVAGGENTQYF
TGCAGTGCGATAGTAGCGGGGGGCGAGAATACGCAGTATTTT
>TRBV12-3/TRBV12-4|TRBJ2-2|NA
CASGGARGYRGELFF
TGTGCCAGCGGAGGCGCCAGGGGTTATCGCGGGGAGCTGTTTTTT
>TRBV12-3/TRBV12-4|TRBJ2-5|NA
CASSFNGGRETQYF
TGTGCCAGCAGTTTTAACGGGGGTCGGGAGACCCAGTACTTC
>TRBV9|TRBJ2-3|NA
CASSVGTRSPDTQYF
TGTGCCAGCAGCGTAGGCACTAGATCTCCCGATACGCAGTATTTT
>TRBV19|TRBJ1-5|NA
CASKWNNQPQHF
TGTGCCAGTAAGTGGAACAATCAGCCCCAGCATTTT
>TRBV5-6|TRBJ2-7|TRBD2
CASSRLTAGAHYEQYF
TGTGCCAGCAGCCGACTGACAGCGGGGGCCCACTACGAGCAGTACTTC
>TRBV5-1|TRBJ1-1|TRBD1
CASAGTGDTEAFF
TGCGCCAGCGCCGGGACAGGGGACACTGAAGCTTTCTTT
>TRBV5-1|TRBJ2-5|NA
CASSLPTKETQYF
TGCGCCAGCAGCTTGCCCACTAAAGAGACCCAGTACTTC
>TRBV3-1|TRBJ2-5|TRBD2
CASSQGGGAWETQYF
TGTGCCAGCAGCCAAGGCGGGGGGGCCTGGGAGACCCAGTACTTC
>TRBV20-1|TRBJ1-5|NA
CSVPKVGSNQPQHF
TGCAGTGTCCCAAAAGTCGGAAGCAATCAGCCCCAGCATTTT
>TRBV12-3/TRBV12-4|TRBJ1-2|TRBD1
CASRPGGAGGYTF
TGTGCCAGCAGGCCAGGGGGCGCAGGGGGCTACACCTTC
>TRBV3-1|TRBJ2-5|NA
CASSHHRDQETQYF
TGTGCCAGCAGCCATCACCGTGACCAAGAGACCCAGTACTTC
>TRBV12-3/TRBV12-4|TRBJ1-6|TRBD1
CASSLGVSGQILSPLHF
TGTGCCAGCAGTTTAGGGGTGTCGGGACAGATACTATCGCCCCTCCACTTT
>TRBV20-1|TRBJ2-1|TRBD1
CSASDRGAVDEQFF
TGCAGTGCTAGCGACAGGGGGGCGGTCGATGAGCAGTTCTTC